The 20 T cell receptor beta chains below were found in one sample sequenced in a study of blood T cell repertoires in COVID-19. TCRdb keeps only in-frame clones here, not all; method: immunoSEQ multiplex PCR. Of some 240,000 clones detected, about nine tenths appear once; the ten largest clones hold 6% to 9%. The specimen was peripheral blood. The receptors derive from a man between 60 and 75 years old who had recovered from COVID-19.

J is TRBJ2-5 and V is TRBV3-1 (or the pseudogene TRBV3-2); 15 nucleotides line up with TRBD2. The CDR3 loop spans 18 amino acids. The J segment lost 6 bases and the V segment lost 2 bases, leaving 10 bases of the junction unmatched. Per the germline V gene, CDR1 is LGHDT and CDR2 is YNNKEL (reference sequence). The CDR3 here is CASSQTSGLAGGLKTQYF. In DNA, the CDR3 is TGTGCCAGCAGCCAAACTTCCGGACTAGCGGGGGGGCTGAAGACCCAGTACTTC.

This chain joins TRBV24-1 and TRBJ2-5; 9 nucleotides match TRBD1. Germline V gene sequence: CDR1 KGHDR, CDR2 SFDVKD. This CDR3 spans 15 amino acids. Unmatched junction bases numbered 5, after V lost 5 bases and J lost 2 bases. The CDR3 DNA follows: TGTGCCACCAGTGTCACAGGGGGCCGGCAAGAGACCCAGTACTTC. Protein: CATSVTGGRQETQYF.

The genes are TRBV7-6 and TRBJ2-7; D not resolved. Germline V CDR1 and CDR2: SGHVS, FNYEAQ. The CDR3 is made up of 14 amino acids. The V gene lost 5 bases and the J gene lost 0 bases, with 11 bases spanning the gap. The CDR3: CASSAMSVSYEQYF. As DNA, the CDR3 is TGTGCCAGCAGCGCTATGTCCGTCTCCTACGAGCAGTACTTC.

V usage is TRBV27 and J usage is TRBJ2-2; D not resolved. V was trimmed by 7 bases and J by 8 bases, leaving 20 bases between them. The CDR3 sequence is 15 residues long. Looked up from germline, CDR1 is MNHEY and CDR2 is SMNVEV (reference sequence). In nucleotides, the CDR3 is TGTGCCAGCATGCCGGTGTCTGCGGTTGCTGGGGAGCTGTTTTTT. Encoded protein: CASMPVSAVAGELFF.

In nucleotides, the CDR3 is TGTGCCAGCTCACCCCAGGGGGTGTATGGCTACACCTTC. Protein product: CASSPQGVYGYTF. The chain combines TRBV18 with TRBJ1-2; 7 bases match TRBD1. The CDR3 runs to 13 residues. Trimming took 3 bases from V and 5 from J; bases not matched to a gene: 3. CDR1 is KGHSH, CDR2 LQKENI, per germline. The whole variable domain, filled in from reference TRBV18 and TRBJ1-2, reads NAGVMQNPRHLVRRRGQEARLRCSPMKGHSHVYWYRQLPEEGLKFMVYLQKENIIDESGMPKERFSAEFPKEGPSILRIQQVVRGDSAAYFCASSPQGVYGYTFGSGTRLTVV.

Here the CDR3 DNA reads TGTGCCAGCAGCTCCCTGTGGCGGGGGGCTAACTACGAGCAGTACTTC. Protein: CASSSLWRGANYEQYF. The chain couples TRBV11-2 to TRBJ2-7, with 8 bases fitting TRBD2. Germline V gives CDR1 SGHAT, CDR2 FQNNGV. The CDR3 has 16 residues. V lost 4 bases, J lost 3 bases, and 11 bases stayed unmatched.

V usage is TRBV18 and J usage is TRBJ1-1; possible D gene TRBD1, 6 bases. V was trimmed by 2 bases and J by 0 bases, leaving 7 bases between them. In germline, CDR1 is KGHSH, CDR2 LQKENI. The CDR3 sequence is 14 residues long. The CDR3 region is CASSPDRMNTEAFF. The CDR3 DNA reads TGTGCCAGCTCACCAGACAGGATGAACACTGAAGCTTTCTTT.

CDR3 region: CASRRIFRDRVVQPQHF. The CDR3 nucleotides are TGTGCCAGTAGGAGAATCTTTCGGGACAGGGTGGTACAGCCCCAGCATTTT. The chain joins TRBV19 to TRBJ1-5, with TRBD1 matching 9 bases. V was clipped by 6 bases and J by 7 bases; unmatched bases: 16. This CDR3 spans 17 amino acids. Germline values: CDR1 LNHDA, CDR2 SQIVND (reference sequence).

This clone was observed once. The gene calls are TRBV21-1 and TRBJ1-3. TRBV21-1 is noted as a pseudogene. The CDR3 is 19 residues long. In DNA form, the CDR3 reads TGTGCCAGCAGCAAAGGTCCGGGGACTACCACCACGGTCAGAAACACCATATATTTT. Encoded protein: CASSKGPGTTTTVRNTIYF.

This sequence joins TRBV6-5 and TRBJ1-2; D unclear. V lost 5 bases and J lost 2, with 12 bases in between. CDR3 length: 14 residues. Germline values: CDR1 MNHEY, CDR2 SVGAGI. CDR3 amino acids: CASSRETYNYGYTF. The CDR3 nucleotides read TGTGCCAGCAGTAGGGAGACATACAACTATGGCTACACCTTC.

V gene TRBV19 combines with J gene TRBJ2-1, with 8 bases aligning to TRBD2. V lost 3 bases and J lost 2; bases outside the gene matches: 6. Germline assignment: CDR1 LNHDA and CDR2 SQIVND (reference sequence). The CDR3 loop spans 16 amino acids. In nucleotides, the CDR3 is TGTGCCAGTAGTATCCGCGGGGGGCGACCCTACAATGAGCAGTTCTTC. As protein: CASSIRGGRPYNEQFF.

CDR3 coding DNA: TGTGCCAGCAGCCAAGAAGGCAGGGGGCTTCGGGGCGAGCAGTACTTC. Protein: CASSQEGRGLRGEQYF. The V gene is TRBV3-1 (or the pseudogene TRBV3-2), the J gene TRBJ2-7; TRBD1 matches 8 bases. V trimming: 0 bases; J trimming: 6 bases; junction bases outside the gene matches: 10. CDR1 is LGHDT, CDR2 YNNKEL, per germline (reference sequence). The CDR3 sequence is 16 residues long.

CDR3 loop: CASSVARLNTEAFF. The CDR3 DNA reads TGTGCCAGCAGTGTAGCCAGGCTAAACACTGAAGCTTTCTTT. This chain joins TRBV2 and TRBJ1-1; D not certain. The V end lost 4 bases, the J end lost 2 bases, and 11 bases lay between the germline ends. There are 14 residues in the CDR3. Germline CDR1 and CDR2: SNHLY and FYNNEI.

Regarding this clone: The sample holds other DNA sequences that translate to the same CDR3. The chain combines TRBV5-6 with TRBJ1-2; D remains ambiguous. The V gene lost 0 bases and the J gene lost 2 bases, with 5 bases spanning the gap. CDR1 and CDR2 (germline): SGHDT, YYEEEE. The CDR3 is made up of 13 amino acids. CDR3 nucleotide sequence: TGTGCCAGCAGCTTGGGGCAGAACTATGGCTACACCTTC. Residues: CASSLGQNYGYTF.

The chain links TRBV29-1 to TRBJ2-3, with 12 bases lining up with TRBD2. With 5 bases clipped from V and 0 bases from J, the junction kept 6 bases outside the gene matches. The CDR3 loop spans 16 amino acids. The germline gives CDR1 SQVTM, CDR2 ANQGSEA. CDR3 nucleotides: TGCAGCGTTTTGGCTAGCGGGGGGGTAAGCACAGATACGCAGTATTTT. Translated, it gives CSVLASGGVSTDTQYF.

This chain joins TRBV6-1 and TRBJ1-6; 7 nucleotides line up with TRBD1. The germline V gene encodes CDR1 MNHNS and CDR2 SASEGT. V shed 1 base, J shed 9 bases, and the junction held 9 bases outside the gene matches. The CDR3 is made up of 16 amino acids. As DNA, the CDR3 is TGTGCCAGCAGTGAAGATAGTCGCAGGGGGAGTTCACCCCTCCACTTT. It specifies CASSEDSRRGSSPLHF.

The rearrangement links TRBV19 to TRBJ2-7; no clear D gene. The CDR3 runs 14 residues. Trimming shortened V by 2 bases and J by 2 bases, and 10 bases separated the two germline ends. From germline, CDR1 is LNHDA and CDR2 SQIVND (reference sequence). DNA of the CDR3: TGTGCCAGTAGTATATTCGAACAGCCCTACGAGCAGTACTTC. Its translation: CASSIFEQPYEQYF.

This clone was seen a few times. V is TRBV5-1 and J is TRBJ1-1; tentative D call: TRBD1 (6 bases). Deletions cut 1 base from V and 1 base from J, with 11 bases between. The CDR3 length is 15 residues. In germline, CDR1 is SGHRS, CDR2 YFSETQ. This chain's CDR3 is CASSLKIGGNTEAFF. The CDR3 DNA reads TGCGCCAGCAGCTTGAAGATAGGGGGGAACACTGAAGCTTTCTTT. Drawing the rest from reference TRBV5-1 and TRBJ1-1, the complete variable domain is KAGVTQTPRYLIKTRGQQVTLSCSPISGHRSVSWYQQTPGQGLQFLFEYFSETQRNKGNFPGRFSGRQFSNSRSEMNVSTLELGDSALYLCASSLKIGGNTEAFFGQGTRLTVV.

V is TRBV5-1 and J is TRBJ2-3; perhaps TRBD2 as D (6 bases). Per germline, CDR1 SGHRS and CDR2 YFSETQ. Trimming removed 1 base at V and 2 bases at J, with 11 bases between. The CDR3 runs to 15 residues. CDR3 DNA sequence: TGCGCCAGCAGCTTGCTGCGGGGATACACAGATACGCAGTATTTT. As protein: CASSLLRGYTDTQYF.

The J gene is TRBJ2-7, the V gene TRBV18, with TRBD1 matching over 8 bases. This CDR3 has 12 amino acids. After removal of 6 bases from V and 7 bases from J, the junction contained 5 bases not matched to a gene. Germline V gene data show CDR1 as KGHSH and CDR2 as LQKENI. DNA of the CDR3: TGTGCCAGCTCCCCGGGGACAGGAGAGCAGTACGTC. This encodes CASSPGTGEQYV.